This TCR beta chain was retrieved from a study of response to subunit inactivated influenza vaccine. Study findings and constraints: After each seasonal influenza vaccination, few new T cells are recruited, the authors suggested.

Germline lookup yields CDR1 DFQATT and CDR2 SNEGSKA (reference sequence). The CDR3 has 14 residues. V lost 5 bases to trimming and J lost 5 bases; unmatched junction nucleotides: 10. Each CDR3 protein gets one entry after TCRdb re-called the RT-PCR reads with MiXCR. Of around 480,000 distinct CDR3 sequences listed, about 17% are singletons. The sample holds many counts of this clonotype. Its cognate antigen is unknown. This receptor was identified in a man between 50 and 70 years old who received an inactivated influenza vaccine. The sequencing used CD4+ T cells sorted from PBMCs, collected 23 months after vaccination. V usage is TRBV20-1 and J usage is TRBJ2-7; TRBD1 matches 9 bases. CDR3 sequence reads: CSAPRDRALDEQYF. For the CDR3, the DNA is TGCAGTGCTCCCCGGGACAGGGCTCTCGACGAGCAGTACTTC.